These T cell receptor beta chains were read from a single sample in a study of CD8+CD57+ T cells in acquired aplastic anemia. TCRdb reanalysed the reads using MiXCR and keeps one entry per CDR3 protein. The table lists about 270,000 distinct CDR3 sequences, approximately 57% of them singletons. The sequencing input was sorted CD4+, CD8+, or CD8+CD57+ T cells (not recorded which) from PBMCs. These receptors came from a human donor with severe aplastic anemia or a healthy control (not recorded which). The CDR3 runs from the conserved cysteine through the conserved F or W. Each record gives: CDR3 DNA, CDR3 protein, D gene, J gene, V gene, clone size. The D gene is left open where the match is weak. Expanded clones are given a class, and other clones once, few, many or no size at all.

CDR3 DNA: TGCAGCGTTGAAACCTCGGACAGACGTGGCTACACCTTC; CDR3 protein: CSVETSDRRGYTF; D gene: -; J gene: TRBJ1-2; V gene: TRBV29-1; clone size: once
CDR3 DNA: TGTGCCATCAGTGAGAGGCAGGGGGAGTACACTGAAGCTTTCTTT; CDR3 protein: CAISERQGEYTEAFF; D gene: TRBD1; J gene: TRBJ1-1; V gene: TRBV10-3; clone size: -
CDR3 DNA: TGCGCCAGCAGCTTGGCGATGGAGACCCAGTACTTC; CDR3 protein: CASSLAMETQYF; D gene: -; J gene: TRBJ2-5; V gene: TRBV5-1; clone size: -
CDR3 DNA: TGTGCCAGCAGCGCCACAGGGATGTATAATTCACCCCTCCACTTT; CDR3 protein: CASSATGMYNSPLHF; D gene: -; J gene: TRBJ1-6; V gene: TRBV13; clone size: -
CDR3 DNA: TGCAGTGCTAGAGTAGATGAGACCCAGTACTTC; CDR3 protein: CSARVDETQYF; D gene: -; J gene: TRBJ2-5; V gene: TRBV20-1; clone size: -
CDR3 DNA: TGTGCCAGCAGCTGGGGTGGTTCTGGAAACACCATATATTTT; CDR3 protein: CASSWGGSGNTIYF; D gene: -; J gene: TRBJ1-3; V gene: TRBV5-8; clone size: many
CDR3 DNA: TGTGCCAGCACCTGGACTATGGGGGATAAAGCTTTCTTT; CDR3 protein: CASTWTMGDKAFF; D gene: -; J gene: TRBJ1-1; V gene: TRBV12-3/TRBV12-4; clone size: many
CDR3 DNA: TGTGCCAGCAGTCCGGCTAGCGGACACCCCGGGGATGAGCAGTTCTTC; CDR3 protein: CASSPASGHPGDEQFF; D gene: TRBD2; J gene: TRBJ2-1; V gene: TRBV12-3/TRBV12-4; clone size: -
CDR3 DNA: TGTGCCACCAGCCGAGATAAGACAAGGGATAAAGGTCACCAAAACACCATATATTTT; CDR3 protein: CATSRDKTRDKGHQNTIYF; D gene: -; J gene: TRBJ1-3; V gene: TRBV15; clone size: -
CDR3 DNA: TGTGCCAGCAGCTGGGGGGGTCTCACCGGGGAGCTGTTTTTT; CDR3 protein: CASSWGGLTGELFF; D gene: TRBD2; J gene: TRBJ2-2; V gene: TRBV7-3; clone size: once
CDR3 DNA: TGTGCCAGCAGTTTGAACGTGAAGGATTCACCCCTCCACTTT; CDR3 protein: CASSLNVKDSPLHF; D gene: -; J gene: TRBJ1-6; V gene: TRBV12-3/TRBV12-4; clone size: -
CDR3 DNA: TGTGCCAGCAGCGACGAGGGGGCCTTTTTCAATGAGCAGTTCTTC; CDR3 protein: CASSDEGAFFNEQFF; D gene: TRBD1; J gene: TRBJ2-1; V gene: TRBV7-2; clone size: -
CDR3 DNA: TGTGCCAGCAGTTACAGCCCCGGGTCCACCTACGAGCAGTACTTC; CDR3 protein: CASSYSPGSTYEQYF; D gene: -; J gene: TRBJ2-7; V gene: TRBV6-6; clone size: few
CDR3 DNA: TGCAGTGCTGAAAGCAGACTAGCGGGAGGAGGAGATACGCAGTATTTT; CDR3 protein: CSAESRLAGGGDTQYF; D gene: TRBD2; J gene: TRBJ2-3; V gene: TRBV20-1; clone size: -
CDR3 DNA: TGTGCCAGCAGCTTAGACCGGACGTCAACCCTCCACTTT; CDR3 protein: CASSLDRTSTLHF; D gene: -; J gene: TRBJ1-6; V gene: TRBV7-2; clone size: many
CDR3 DNA: TGCGCCAGCAGTGAGTCGGGGGAGGGCAGATACGAGCAGTACTTC; CDR3 protein: CASSESGEGRYEQYF; D gene: TRBD2; J gene: TRBJ2-7; V gene: TRBV10-1; clone size: -
CDR3 DNA: TGTGCCAGCAGTGAATTTGGCAGGGGGCAGGACTATGGCTGCACCTTC; CDR3 protein: CASSEFGRGQDYGCTF; D gene: TRBD1; J gene: TRBJ1-2; V gene: TRBV2; clone size: many
CDR3 DNA: TGTGCCAGCAGTCCTTTCGGAGGGACCGGACTCCATGGCTACACCTTC; CDR3 protein: CASSPFGGTGLHGYTF; D gene: -; J gene: TRBJ1-2; V gene: TRBV2; clone size: many
CDR3 DNA: TGTGCCAGCAGCTCCCCCCAGGGCTGGGGCTCTGGGGCCAACGTCCTGACTTTC; CDR3 protein: CASSSPQGWGSGANVLTF; D gene: -; J gene: TRBJ2-6; V gene: TRBV7-6; clone size: -
CDR3 DNA: TGCAGCGTTGCTCTAGCGGGTAATGAGCAGTTCTTC; CDR3 protein: CSVALAGNEQFF; D gene: TRBD2; J gene: TRBJ2-1; V gene: TRBV29-1; clone size: -
CDR3 DNA: TGCAGTGCTAGGACCCCAGTCCCGAGGGATTCCATCACCCTCCACTTT; CDR3 protein: CSARTPVPRDSITLHF; D gene: -; J gene: TRBJ1-6; V gene: TRBV20-1; clone size: -
CDR3 DNA: TGTGCCACCTCAGGACAGGGGAACTATGGCTACACCTTC; CDR3 protein: CATSGQGNYGYTF; D gene: TRBD1; J gene: TRBJ1-2; V gene: TRBV24-1; clone size: -